The clone carrying this T cell receptor (beta chain) came up once. The CDR3 is 16 residues long. The trim removed 0 bases at V and 3 bases at J, leaving 8 bases unmatched. Germline CDR1 is SGDLS and CDR2 is YYNGEE. These data belong to a study of blood T cell repertoires in COVID-19. Study details: COVID-19 samples from acute and convalescent phases originated in the United States, Italy and Spain.

TCRdb's table, derived via immunoSEQ multiplex PCR, lists solely in-frame clones and lacks some. Of approximately 150,000 clones in the sample, about 81% are singletons; the top ten hold approximately 11%. This TCR was recovered from a human donor in a cohort sampled during active COVID-19. Source material: peripheral blood. This chain connects TRBV9 to TRBJ1-2, with 7 bases that match TRBD1. The CDR3 loop reads CASSVDRQGSDYGYTF. The CDR3 DNA reads as TGTGCCAGCAGCGTAGATCGACAGGGAAGTGACTATGGCTACACCTTC.